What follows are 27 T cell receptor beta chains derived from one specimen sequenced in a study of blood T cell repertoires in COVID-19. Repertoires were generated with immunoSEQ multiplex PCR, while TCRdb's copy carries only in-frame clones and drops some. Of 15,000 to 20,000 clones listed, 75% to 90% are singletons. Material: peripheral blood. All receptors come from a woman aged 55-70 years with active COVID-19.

The CDR3 spells CASRQGSRETQYF. The CDR3, as DNA: TGTGCCAGCAGGCAGGGGTCGCGGGAGACCCAGTACTTC. The rearrangement joins TRBV25-1 to TRBJ2-5, with D maybe TRBD1 (6 bases). Germline CDR1 and CDR2: MGHDK and SYGVNS. The CDR3 runs 13 residues. V was cut by 6 bases and J by 5 bases, with 13 bases left in between.

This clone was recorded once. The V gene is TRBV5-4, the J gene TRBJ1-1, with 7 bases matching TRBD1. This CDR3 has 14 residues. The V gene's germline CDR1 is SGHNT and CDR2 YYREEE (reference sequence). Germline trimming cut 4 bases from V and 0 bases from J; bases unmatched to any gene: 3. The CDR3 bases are TGTGCCAGCAGCGACAGGGAGGTGAACACTGAAGCTTTCTTT. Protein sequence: CASSDREVNTEAFF.

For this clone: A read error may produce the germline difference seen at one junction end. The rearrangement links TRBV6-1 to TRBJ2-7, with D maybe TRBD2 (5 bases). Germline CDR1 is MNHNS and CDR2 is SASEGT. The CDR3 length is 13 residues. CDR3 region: CASSDLGGYQQYF. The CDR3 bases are TGTGCCAGCAGTGACCTAGGAGGCTACCAGCAGTACTTC.

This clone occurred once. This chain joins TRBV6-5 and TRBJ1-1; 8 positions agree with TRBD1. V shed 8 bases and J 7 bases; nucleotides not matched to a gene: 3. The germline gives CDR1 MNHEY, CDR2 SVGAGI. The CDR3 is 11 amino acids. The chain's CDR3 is CASGTGGEAFF. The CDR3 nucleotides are TGTGCCAGCGGAACAGGGGGTGAAGCTTTCTTT.

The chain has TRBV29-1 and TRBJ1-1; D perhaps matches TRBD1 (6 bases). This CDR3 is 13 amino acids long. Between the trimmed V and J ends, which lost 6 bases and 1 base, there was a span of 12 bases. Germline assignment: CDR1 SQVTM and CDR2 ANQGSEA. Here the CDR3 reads CSVLGQANTEAFF. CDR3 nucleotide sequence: TGCAGCGTCCTGGGACAAGCGAACACTGAAGCTTTCTTT.

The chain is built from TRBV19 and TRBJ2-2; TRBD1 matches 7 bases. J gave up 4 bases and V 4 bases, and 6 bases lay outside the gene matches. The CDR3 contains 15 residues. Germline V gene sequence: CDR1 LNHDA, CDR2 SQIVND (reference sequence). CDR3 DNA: TGTGCCAGTAGTAGGGGACAGACTCCCACCGGGGAGCTGTTTTTT. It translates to CASSRGQTPTGELFF.

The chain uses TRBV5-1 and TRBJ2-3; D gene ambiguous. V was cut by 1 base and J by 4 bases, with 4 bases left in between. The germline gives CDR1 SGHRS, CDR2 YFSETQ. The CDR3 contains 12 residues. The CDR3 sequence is CASSLTADTQYF. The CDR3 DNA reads TGCGCCAGCAGCTTGACGGCAGATACGCAGTATTTT. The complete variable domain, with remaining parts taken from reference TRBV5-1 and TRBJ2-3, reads KAGVTQTPRYLIKTRGQQVTLSCSPISGHRSVSWYQQTPGQGLQFLFEYFSETQRNKGNFPGRFSGRQFSNSRSEMNVSTLELGDSALYLCASSLTADTQYFGPGTRLTVL.

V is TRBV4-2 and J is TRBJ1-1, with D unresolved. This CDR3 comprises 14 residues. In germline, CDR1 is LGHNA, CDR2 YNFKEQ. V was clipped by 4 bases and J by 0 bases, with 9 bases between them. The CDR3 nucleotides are TGTGCCAGCAGCCGAGAGTTCATGAACACTGAAGCTTTCTTT. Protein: CASSREFMNTEAFF.

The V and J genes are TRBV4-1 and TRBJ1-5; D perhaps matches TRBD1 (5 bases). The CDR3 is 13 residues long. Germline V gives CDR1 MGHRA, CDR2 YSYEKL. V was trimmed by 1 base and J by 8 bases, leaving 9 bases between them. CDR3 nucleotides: TGCGCCAGCAGCCAAGGGGGGGGAAAGCCCCAGCATTTT. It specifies CASSQGGGKPQHF.

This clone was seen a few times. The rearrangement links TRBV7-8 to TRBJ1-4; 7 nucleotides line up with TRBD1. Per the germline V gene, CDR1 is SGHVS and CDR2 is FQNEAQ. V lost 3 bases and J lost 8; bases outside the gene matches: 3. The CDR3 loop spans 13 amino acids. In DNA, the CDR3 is TGTGCCAGCAGCTTTGGACAGGTGGAAAAACTGTTTTTT. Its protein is CASSFGQVEKLFF.

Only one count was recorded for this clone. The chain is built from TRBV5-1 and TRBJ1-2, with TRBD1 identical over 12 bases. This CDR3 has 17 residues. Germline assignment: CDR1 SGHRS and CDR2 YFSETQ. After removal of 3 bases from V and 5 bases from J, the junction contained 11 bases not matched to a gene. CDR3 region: CASSSRDRGPTEYGYTF. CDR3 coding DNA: TGCGCCAGCAGCTCCCGGGACAGGGGGCCAACGGAGTATGGCTACACCTTC.

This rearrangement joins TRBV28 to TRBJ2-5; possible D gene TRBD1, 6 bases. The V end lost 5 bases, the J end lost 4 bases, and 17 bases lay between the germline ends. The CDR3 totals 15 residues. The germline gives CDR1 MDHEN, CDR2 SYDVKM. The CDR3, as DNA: TGTGCCAGCAGTCGACTCATAGGGGGTGGAGAGACCCAGTACTTC. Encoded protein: CASSRLIGGGETQYF.

CDR3 sequence reads: CASEGLAGATGELFF. CDR3 in DNA: TGTGCCAGTGAGGGGCTAGCGGGGGCCACCGGGGAGCTGTTTTTT. This chain links TRBV6-5 with TRBJ2-2, with 10 bases that match TRBD2. V shed 9 bases, J shed 4 bases, and the junction held 8 bases outside the gene matches. The CDR3 totals 15 residues. Germline CDR1 is MNHEY and CDR2 is SVGAGI.

The CDR3 loop reads CASSIGTGGLTTEAFF. CDR3 nucleotides: TGTGCCAGTAGTATAGGTACAGGGGGTCTGACCACTGAAGCTTTCTTT. This chain links TRBV19 with TRBJ1-1; 8 bases fit TRBD1. Germline assignment: CDR1 LNHDA and CDR2 SQIVND (reference sequence). This CDR3 is 16 amino acids long. After removal of 1 base from V and 4 bases from J, the junction contained 8 bases not matched to a gene. The whole variable domain, filled in from reference TRBV19 and TRBJ1-1, reads DGGITQSPKYLFRKEGQNVTLSCEQNLNHDAMYWYRQDPGQGLRLIYYSQIVNDFQKGDIAEGYSVSREKKESFPLTVTSAQKNPTAFYLCASSIGTGGLTTEAFFGQGTRLTVV.

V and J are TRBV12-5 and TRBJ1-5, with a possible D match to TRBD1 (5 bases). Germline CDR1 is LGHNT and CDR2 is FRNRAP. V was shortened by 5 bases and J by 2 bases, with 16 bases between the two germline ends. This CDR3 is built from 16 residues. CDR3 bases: TGTGCTAGTGGTCGAAGGGCCGGGGGTGGCAATCAGCCCCAGCATTTT. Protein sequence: CASGRRAGGGNQPQHF.

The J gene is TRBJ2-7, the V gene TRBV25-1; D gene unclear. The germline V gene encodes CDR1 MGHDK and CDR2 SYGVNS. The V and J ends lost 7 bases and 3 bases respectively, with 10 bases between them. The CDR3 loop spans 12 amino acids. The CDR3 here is CASIGLSYEQYF. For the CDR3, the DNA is TGTGCCAGCATTGGGCTGAGCTACGAGCAGTACTTC.

CDR3 DNA: TGCGCCAGCAGCCAATCATCGGGACAGGGGGTTTCACCCCTCCACTTT. Residues: CASSQSSGQGVSPLHF. V usage is TRBV4-1 and J usage is TRBJ1-6; 11 bases align to TRBD1. J gave up 9 bases and V 2 bases, and 6 bases lay outside the gene matches. The CDR3 sequence is 16 residues long. Germline CDR1 is MGHRA and CDR2 is YSYEKL.

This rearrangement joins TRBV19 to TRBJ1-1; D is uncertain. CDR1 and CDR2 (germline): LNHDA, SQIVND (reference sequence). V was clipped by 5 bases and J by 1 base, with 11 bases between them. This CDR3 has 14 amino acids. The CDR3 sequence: CASSLVERNTEAFF. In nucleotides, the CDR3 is TGTGCCAGTAGTCTGGTCGAGAGGAACACTGAAGCTTTCTTT.

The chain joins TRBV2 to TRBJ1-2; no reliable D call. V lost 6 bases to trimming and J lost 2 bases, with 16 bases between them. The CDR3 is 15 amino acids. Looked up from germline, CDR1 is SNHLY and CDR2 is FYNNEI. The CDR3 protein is CASSEGHSANYGYTF. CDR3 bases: TGTGCCAGCAGCGAGGGCCACTCTGCAAACTATGGCTACACCTTC.

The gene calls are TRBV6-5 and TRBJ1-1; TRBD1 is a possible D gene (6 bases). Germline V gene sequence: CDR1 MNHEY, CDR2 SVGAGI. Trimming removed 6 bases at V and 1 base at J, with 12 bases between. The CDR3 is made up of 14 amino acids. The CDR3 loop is CASSRTQGNTEAFF. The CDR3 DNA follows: TGTGCCAGCAGCCGAACACAGGGGAACACTGAAGCTTTCTTT.

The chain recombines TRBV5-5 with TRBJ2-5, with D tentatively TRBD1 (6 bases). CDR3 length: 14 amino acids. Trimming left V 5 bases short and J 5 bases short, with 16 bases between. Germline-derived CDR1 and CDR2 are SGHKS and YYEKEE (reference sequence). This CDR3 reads CASSLDQGRETQYF. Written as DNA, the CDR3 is TGTGCCAGCAGTCTGGACCAGGGGCGGGAGACCCAGTACTTC.

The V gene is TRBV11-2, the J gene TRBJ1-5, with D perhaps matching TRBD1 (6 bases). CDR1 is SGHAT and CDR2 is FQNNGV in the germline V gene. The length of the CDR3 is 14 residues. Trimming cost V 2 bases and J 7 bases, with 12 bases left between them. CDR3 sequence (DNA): TGTGCCAGCAGCTTACTTACAGGGCGGCAGCCCCAGCATTTT. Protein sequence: CASSLLTGRQPQHF.

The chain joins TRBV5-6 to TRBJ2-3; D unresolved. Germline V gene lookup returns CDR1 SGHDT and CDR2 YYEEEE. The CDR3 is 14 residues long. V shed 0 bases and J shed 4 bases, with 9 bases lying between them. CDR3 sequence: CASSLGQIPDTQYF. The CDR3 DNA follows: TGTGCCAGCAGCTTGGGGCAGATTCCAGATACGCAGTATTTT.

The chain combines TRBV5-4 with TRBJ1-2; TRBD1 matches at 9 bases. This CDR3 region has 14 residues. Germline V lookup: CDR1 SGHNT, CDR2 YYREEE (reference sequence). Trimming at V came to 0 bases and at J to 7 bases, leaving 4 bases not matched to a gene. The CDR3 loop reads CASSLAQGATGYTF. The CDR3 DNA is TGTGCCAGCAGCTTGGCACAGGGGGCGACTGGCTACACCTTC.

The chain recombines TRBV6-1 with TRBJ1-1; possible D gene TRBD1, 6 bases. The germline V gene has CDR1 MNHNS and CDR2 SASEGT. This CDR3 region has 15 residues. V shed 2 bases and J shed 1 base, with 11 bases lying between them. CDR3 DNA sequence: TGTGCCAGCAGTGAAAGAAGGACAGCGAACACTGAAGCTTTCTTT. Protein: CASSERRTANTEAFF.

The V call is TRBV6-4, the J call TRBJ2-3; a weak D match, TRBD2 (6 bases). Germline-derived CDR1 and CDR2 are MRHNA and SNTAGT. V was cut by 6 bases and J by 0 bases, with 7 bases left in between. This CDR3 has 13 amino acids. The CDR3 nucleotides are TGTGCCAGCAGCGGGGGAAGCACAGATACGCAGTATTTT. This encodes CASSGGSTDTQYF.

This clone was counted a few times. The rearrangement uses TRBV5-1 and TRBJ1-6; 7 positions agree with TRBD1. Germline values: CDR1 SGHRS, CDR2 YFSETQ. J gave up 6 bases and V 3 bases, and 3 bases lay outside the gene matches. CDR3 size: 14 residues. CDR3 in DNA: TGCGCCAGCAGCTCCGGGACAGCTAATTCACCCCTCCACTTT. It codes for CASSSGTANSPLHF. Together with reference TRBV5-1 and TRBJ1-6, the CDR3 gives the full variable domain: KAGVTQTPRYLIKTRGQQVTLSCSPISGHRSVSWYQQTPGQGLQFLFEYFSETQRNKGNFPGRFSGRQFSNSRSEMNVSTLELGDSALYLCASSSGTANSPLHFGNGTRLTVT.